This TCR beta chain came from a study of OX40 agonist ivuxolimab in advanced cancers. Losses at the gene ends were 6 bases for V and 2 bases for J; bases not matched to a gene: 4. The CDR3 is 14 residues long. Germline V gene data show CDR1 as LNHDA and CDR2 as SQIVND (reference sequence). Data came from immunoSEQ multiplex PCR; TCRdb stores just in-frame clones and leaves some out. The data contain 55,000 to 75,000 clones, 80% to 95% of them singletons. The chain has TRBV19 and TRBJ2-7, with 10 bases identical to TRBD2. This sequence was found in an adult with an advanced solid tumor such as melanoma, head and neck, liver or kidney cancer. The sequences come from CD4+ or CD8+ T cells sorted from blood, collected in a trial of the OX40 agonist ivuxolimab. CDR3 loop: CASSPTSGAYEQYF. The CDR3 nucleotides are TGTGCCAGTAGCCCTACTAGCGGGGCCTACGAGCAGTACTTC.